Given below is one TCR beta chain in context. The entry originates in a study of blood T cell repertoires in COVID-19. Overall study: T cells, B-cell-depleted T cells, or PBMCs supplied cDNA or gDNA.

TCRdb's copy holds only in-frame clones and misses some; the assay was immunoSEQ multiplex PCR. The data contain hundreds of thousands of clones, over 75% of them singletons. Germline lookup yields CDR1 SGHRS and CDR2 YFSETQ. The CDR3 runs 15 residues. V was cut by 0 bases and J by 5 bases, with 14 bases left in between. Cohort placement rested on clinical history that participants reported themselves. Donors of Cohort 3 who recovered were those that had two negative PCRs, clearance, or symptom resolution. The V call is TRBV5-1, the J call TRBJ2-5, with a tentative D call TRBD1 (6 bases). The receptor's source is a woman in her twenties or thirties who had recovered from COVID-19. Source material: PBMCs or T cells enriched from blood (not recorded which). For the CDR3, the DNA is TGCGCCAGCAGCTTGGAGTCAGGGGCTTTTGAGACCCAGTACTTC. Translated, it gives CASSLESGAFETQYF.